What follows is one T cell receptor (beta chain) and its context. The PCR employed 60 Vbeta primers together with 13 Jbeta primers. TCRdb's table, derived via immunoSEQ multiplex PCR, lists solely in-frame clones and lacks some. This sample carries under 75,000 clones, around 70% of them seen once, and the ten largest clones take 11%. Losses at the gene ends were 0 bases for V and 2 bases for J; bases not matched to a gene: 6. Germline V CDR1 and CDR2: GTSNPN, SVGIG (reference sequence). The CDR3 totals 15 residues. The data belong to a study of cytomegalovirus exposure and HLA in healthy donors. The source is a human donor in good health. The chain has TRBV30 and TRBJ2-5, with 7 bases fitting TRBD2. Sequencing was carried out using PBMCs. The CDR3: CAWSVGGSWQETQYF. The CDR3 nucleotides are TGTGCCTGGAGTGTGGGAGGGAGTTGGCAAGAGACCCAGTACTTC.